These 18 T cell receptor beta chains came from one sample sequenced in a study of blood T cell repertoires in COVID-19. Here immunoSEQ multiplex PCR was the method, and the copy in TCRdb shows in-frame clones only, minus some. The sample lists about 32,000 clones; 80% to 95% were seen once. Material for sequencing was peripheral blood. The receptors shown here come from a man aged 55 to 70 with acute or convalescent COVID-19.

This rearrangement joins TRBV5-1 to TRBJ1-4; 7 bases map to TRBD1. CDR3 length: 14 residues. CDR1 is SGHRS, CDR2 YFSETQ, per germline. V lost 3 bases to trimming and J lost 2 bases; unmatched junction nucleotides: 1. The CDR3 spells CASSSQGTNEKLFF. The DNA for the CDR3 is TGCGCCAGCAGCTCACAGGGGACTAATGAAAAACTGTTTTTT.

This chain uses TRBV4-3 with TRBJ1-4, with D tentatively TRBD1 (6 bases). The CDR3 is 17 residues long. The V end lost 1 base, the J end lost 2 bases, and 14 bases lay between the germline ends. Germline lookup yields CDR1 LGHNA and CDR2 YSLEER. The CDR3 loop is CASSQAPGGGTNEKLFF. Written as DNA, the CDR3 is TGCGCCAGCAGCCAAGCCCCGGGGGGCGGGACTAATGAAAAACTGTTTTTT.

The V and J genes are TRBV29-1 and TRBJ2-1; D is possibly TRBD1 (6 bases). The V end was cut by 3 bases, the J end by 2 bases, with 14 bases between. Per the germline V gene, CDR1 is SQVTM and CDR2 is ANQGSEA. This CDR3 is 15 amino acids long. DNA of the CDR3: TGCAGCGTTGAGGGCGACAGGTTCCCCTACAATGAGCAGTTCTTC. This gives the protein CSVEGDRFPYNEQFF.

V gene TRBV2 combines with J gene TRBJ2-7; TRBD1 agrees at 10 bases. The CDR3 loop spans 16 amino acids. With V trimmed by 1 base and J by 2 bases, 5 bases remained unmatched. Germline values: CDR1 SNHLY, CDR2 FYNNEI. Here the CDR3 DNA reads TGTGCCAGCAGTGAAGGGTGGGACAGGGGCACCTACGAGCAGTACTTC. Protein sequence: CASSEGWDRGTYEQYF.

The rearrangement uses TRBV28 and TRBJ1-2; 10 positions match TRBD1. Trimming removed 4 bases from V and 8 bases from J; junction bases left unmatched: 10. Germline values: CDR1 MDHEN, CDR2 SYDVKM. The CDR3 runs 15 residues. The CDR3 is CASSYSTGGAKGYTF. CDR3 DNA sequence: TGTGCCAGCAGTTATTCGACAGGGGGCGCGAAAGGCTACACCTTC.

The chain combines TRBV5-1 with TRBJ1-1; D is unresolved. Germline lookup yields CDR1 SGHRS and CDR2 YFSETQ. The CDR3 extends over 14 amino acids. V gave up 0 bases and J gave up 1 base, with 7 bases separating them. The CDR3 region has the DNA TGCGCCAGCAGCTTGGGTGCGGCGAACACTGAAGCTTTCTTT. It encodes CASSLGAANTEAFF.

The CDR3 sequence is CAISLVKTGLGTQYF. The CDR3 region has the DNA TGTGCCATCAGCCTAGTAAAAACAGGGCTTGGGACCCAGTACTTC. The rearrangement links TRBV10-3 to TRBJ2-5; tentative D call: TRBD1 (6 bases). Trimming shortened V by 6 bases and J by 7 bases, and 21 bases separated the two germline ends. Germline V CDR1 and CDR2: ENHRY, SYGVKD. CDR3 length: 15 residues.

V usage is TRBV28 and J usage is TRBJ2-6, with D hard to call. The CDR3 runs 15 residues. Germline V CDR1 and CDR2: MDHEN, SYDVKM. Trimming took off 8 bases at V and 0 bases at J, with 11 bases between the two ends. The CDR3 is CASFGGLSGANVLTF. The CDR3 DNA sequence: TGTGCCAGCTTCGGCGGCCTCTCTGGGGCCAACGTCCTGACTTTC.

This chain connects TRBV7-8 to TRBJ2-7; tentative D call: TRBD1 (5 bases). Germline loops: CDR1 SGHVS, CDR2 FQNEAQ. The V and J ends lost 3 bases and 3 bases respectively, with 9 bases between them. The CDR3 length is 13 residues. CDR3 sequence: CASSFRQLYEQYF. In DNA, the CDR3 is TGTGCCAGCAGCTTTAGACAGCTCTACGAGCAGTACTTC.

This sequence joins TRBV29-1 and TRBJ1-5; perhaps TRBD1 as D (6 bases). Deletions cut 4 bases from V and 7 bases from J, with 11 bases between. Germline V CDR1 and CDR2: SQVTM, ANQGSEA. CDR3 size: 12 residues. The CDR3: CSVGGGGQPQHF. In DNA form, the CDR3 reads TGCAGCGTTGGAGGGGGAGGGCAGCCCCAGCATTTT.

This chain connects TRBV9 to TRBJ1-2; no clear D gene. The V gene's germline CDR1 is SGDLS and CDR2 YYNGEE. The CDR3 spans 12 residues. V was pared by 3 bases and J by 8 bases, with 11 bases between. Written as DNA, the CDR3 is TGTGCCAGCAGCGCGGGGTCTATGGGCTACACCTTC. It translates to CASSAGSMGYTF.

This clone occurred once. CDR3 amino acids: CASSQDSIGYTF. CDR3 DNA sequence: TGCGCCAGCAGCCAAGATAGTATAGGCTACACCTTC. The chain has TRBV4-3 and TRBJ1-2; D unresolved. Per germline, CDR1 LGHNA and CDR2 YSLEER. V was cut by 0 bases and J by 8 bases, with 7 bases left in between. The CDR3 length is 12 residues.

This clone appeared once. The gene calls are TRBV29-1 and TRBJ1-1; unclear D gene. The germline V gene has CDR1 SQVTM and CDR2 ANQGSEA. This CDR3 has 12 residues. Trimming left V 0 bases short and J 8 bases short, with 10 bases between. CDR3 protein: CSVEDQQTEAFF. Written as DNA, the CDR3 is TGCAGCGTTGAAGATCAACAGACAGAAGCTTTCTTT.

This chain joins TRBV12-3 or TRBV12-4 and TRBJ2-7; possibly TRBD1 for D (6 bases). The V and J ends lost 5 bases and 2 bases respectively, with 10 bases between them. The CDR3 covers 13 residues. The CDR3 reads CASSHRVAYEQYF. The DNA of the CDR3 is TGTGCCAGCAGTCACAGGGTTGCCTACGAGCAGTACTTC.

The V gene is TRBV18, the J gene TRBJ2-2; 7 nucleotides match TRBD1. V shed 2 bases, J shed 1 base, and the junction held 4 bases outside the gene matches. CDR1 is KGHSH, CDR2 LQKENI, per germline. The CDR3 has 16 amino acids. The CDR3 is CASSPAQGMNTGELFF. The DNA for the CDR3 is TGTGCCAGCTCACCAGCACAGGGGATGAACACCGGGGAGCTGTTTTTT.

The rearrangement uses TRBV6-2 or TRBV6-3 and TRBJ1-5, with a weak D call TRBD1 (5 bases). The V gene's germline CDR1 is MNHEY and CDR2 SVGEGT. The CDR3 has 15 residues. Trimming cost V 0 bases and J 1 base, with 7 bases left between them. CDR3 nucleotide sequence: TGTGCCAGCAGTTACTCTGGGGCAAGCAATCAGCCCCAGCATTTT. Translated: CASSYSGASNQPQHF.

The V and J genes are TRBV19 and TRBJ1-6, with 9 bases that match TRBD1. Looked up from germline, CDR1 is LNHDA and CDR2 is SQIVND (reference sequence). The CDR3 has 14 residues. J lost 7 bases, V lost 10 bases, and 8 bases had no gene match. The DNA for the CDR3 is TGTGCCACCACACCGGGACAGGGAAATTCACCCCTCCACTTT. As protein: CATTPGQGNSPLHF.

The chain carries TRBV10-3 and TRBJ1-1; tentatively, D is TRBD1 (5 bases). From germline, CDR1 is ENHRY and CDR2 SYGVKD. The CDR3 loop spans 16 amino acids. V was cut by 6 bases and J by 0 bases, with 17 bases left in between. The CDR3 is CAIRRGTGDMNTEAFF. CDR3 bases: TGTGCCATCAGGCGGGGCACAGGTGATATGAACACTGAAGCTTTCTTT.